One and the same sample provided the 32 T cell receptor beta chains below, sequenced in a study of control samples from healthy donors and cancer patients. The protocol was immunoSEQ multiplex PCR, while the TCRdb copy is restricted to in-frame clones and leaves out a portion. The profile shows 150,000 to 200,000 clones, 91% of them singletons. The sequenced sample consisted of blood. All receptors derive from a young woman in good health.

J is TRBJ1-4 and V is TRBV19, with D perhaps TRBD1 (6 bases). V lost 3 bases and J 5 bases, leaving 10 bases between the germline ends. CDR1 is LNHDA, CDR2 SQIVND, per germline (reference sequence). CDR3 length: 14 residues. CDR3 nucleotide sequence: TGTGCCAGTAGTATTGCAGGGGCCAATGAAAAACTGTTTTTT. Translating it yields CASSIAGANEKLFF.

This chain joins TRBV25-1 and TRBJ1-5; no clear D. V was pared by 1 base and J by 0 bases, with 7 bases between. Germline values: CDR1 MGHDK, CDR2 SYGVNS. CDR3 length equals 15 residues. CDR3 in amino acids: CASSESGGSNQPQHF. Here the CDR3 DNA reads TGTGCCAGCAGTGAATCAGGAGGTAGCAATCAGCCCCAGCATTTT.

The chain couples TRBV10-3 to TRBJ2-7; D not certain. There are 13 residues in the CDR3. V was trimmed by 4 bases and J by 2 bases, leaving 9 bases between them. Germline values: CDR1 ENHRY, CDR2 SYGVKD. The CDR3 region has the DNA TGTGCCATCAGTGGGCAGGAAACCTACGAGCAGTACTTC. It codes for CAISGQETYEQYF.

CDR3 residues: CASSPTGVHSYNEQFF. The CDR3 coding sequence is TGCGCCAGCAGCCCGACCGGGGTCCACTCCTACAATGAGCAGTTCTTC. V gene TRBV5-1 combines with J gene TRBJ2-1, with D possibly TRBD2 on 5 matching bases. The CDR3 is 16 amino acids. Germline assignment: CDR1 SGHRS and CDR2 YFSETQ. V lost 4 bases to trimming and J lost 0 bases, with 14 bases between them.

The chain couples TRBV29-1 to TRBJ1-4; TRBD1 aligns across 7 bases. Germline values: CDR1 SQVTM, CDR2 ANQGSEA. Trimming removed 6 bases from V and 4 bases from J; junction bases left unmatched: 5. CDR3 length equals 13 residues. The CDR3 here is CSVTTGDNEKLFF. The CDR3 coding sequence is TGCAGCGTGACCACAGGGGATAATGAAAAACTGTTTTTT.

CDR3 sequence: CASSPSGGGTGELFF. CDR3 bases: TGTGCCAGCAGCCCTAGCGGGGGAGGGACCGGGGAGCTGTTTTTT. V and J are TRBV9 and TRBJ2-2; 10 bases fit TRBD2. CDR1 and CDR2 (germline): SGDLS, YYNGEE. With 4 bases clipped from V and 5 bases from J, the junction kept 5 bases outside the gene matches. The CDR3 consists of 15 residues. The complete variable domain, with remaining parts taken from reference TRBV9 and TRBJ2-2, reads DSGVTQTPKHLITATGQRVTLRCSPRSGDLSVYWYQQSLDQGLQFLIQYYNGEERAKGNILERFSAQQFPDLHSELNLSSLELGDSALYFCASSPSGGGTGELFFGEGSRLTVL.

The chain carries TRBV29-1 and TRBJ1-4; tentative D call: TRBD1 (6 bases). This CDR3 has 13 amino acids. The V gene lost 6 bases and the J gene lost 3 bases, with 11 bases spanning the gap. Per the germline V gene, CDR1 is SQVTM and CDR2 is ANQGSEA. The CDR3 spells CSVAGTPNEKLFF. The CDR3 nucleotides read TGCAGCGTCGCAGGGACACCTAATGAAAAACTGTTTTTT.

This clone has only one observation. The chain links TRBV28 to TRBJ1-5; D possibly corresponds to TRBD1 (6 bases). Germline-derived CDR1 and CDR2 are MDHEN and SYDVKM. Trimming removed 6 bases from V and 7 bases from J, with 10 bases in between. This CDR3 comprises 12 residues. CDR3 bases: TGTGCCAGCAGACGAGGGGGGCAGCCCCAGCATTTT. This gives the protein CASRRGGQPQHF.

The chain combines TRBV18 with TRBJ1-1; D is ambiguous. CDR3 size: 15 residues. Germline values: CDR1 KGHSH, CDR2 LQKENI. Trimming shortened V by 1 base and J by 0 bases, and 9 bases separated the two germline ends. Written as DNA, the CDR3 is TGTGCCAGCTCACCACGGTCGGGGATGAACACTGAAGCTTTCTTT. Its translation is CASSPRSGMNTEAFF.

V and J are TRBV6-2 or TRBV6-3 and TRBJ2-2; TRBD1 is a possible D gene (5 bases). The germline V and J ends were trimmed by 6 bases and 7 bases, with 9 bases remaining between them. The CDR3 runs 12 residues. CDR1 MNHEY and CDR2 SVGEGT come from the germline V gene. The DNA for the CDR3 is TGTGCCAGCAGCAGGGTTAGCGGGGAGCTGTTTTTT. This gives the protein CASSRVSGELFF.

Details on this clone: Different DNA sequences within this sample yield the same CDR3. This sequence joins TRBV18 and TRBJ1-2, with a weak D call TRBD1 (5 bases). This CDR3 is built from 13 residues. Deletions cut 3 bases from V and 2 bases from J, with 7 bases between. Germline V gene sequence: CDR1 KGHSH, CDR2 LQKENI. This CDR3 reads CASSPGPNYGYTF. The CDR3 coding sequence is TGTGCCAGCTCACCGGGACCGAACTATGGCTACACCTTC.

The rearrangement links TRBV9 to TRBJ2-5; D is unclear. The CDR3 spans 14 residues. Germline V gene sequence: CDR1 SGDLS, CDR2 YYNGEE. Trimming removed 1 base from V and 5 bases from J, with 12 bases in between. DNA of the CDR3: TGTGCCAGCAGCGTATCCCCGACCCGGGAGACCCAGTACTTC. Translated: CASSVSPTRETQYF.

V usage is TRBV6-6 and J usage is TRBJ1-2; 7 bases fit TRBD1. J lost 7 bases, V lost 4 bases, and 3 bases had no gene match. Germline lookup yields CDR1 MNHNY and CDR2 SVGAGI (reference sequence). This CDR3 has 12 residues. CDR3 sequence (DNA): TGTGCCAGCAGTTCTCGACAGGGTGGCTACACCTTC. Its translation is CASSSRQGGYTF.

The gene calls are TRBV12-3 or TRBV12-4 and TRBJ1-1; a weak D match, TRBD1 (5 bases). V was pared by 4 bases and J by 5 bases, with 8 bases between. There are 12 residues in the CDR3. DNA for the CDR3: TGTGCCAGCAGTTACCGACAGACTGAAGCTTTCTTT. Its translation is CASSYRQTEAFF.

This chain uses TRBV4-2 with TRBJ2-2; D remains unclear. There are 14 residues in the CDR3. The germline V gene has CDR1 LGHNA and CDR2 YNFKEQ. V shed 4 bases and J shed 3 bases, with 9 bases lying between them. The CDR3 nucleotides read TGTGCCAGCAGCCCTAGACGGGACACCGGGGAGCTGTTTTTT. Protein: CASSPRRDTGELFF.

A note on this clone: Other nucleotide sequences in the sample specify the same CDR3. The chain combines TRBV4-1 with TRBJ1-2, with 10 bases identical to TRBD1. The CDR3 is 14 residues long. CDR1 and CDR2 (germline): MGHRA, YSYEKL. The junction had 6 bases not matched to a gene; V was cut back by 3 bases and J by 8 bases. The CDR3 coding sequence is TGCGCCAGCAGCCAGGAGCGGACAGGGGGAGGCTACACCTTC. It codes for CASSQERTGGGYTF.

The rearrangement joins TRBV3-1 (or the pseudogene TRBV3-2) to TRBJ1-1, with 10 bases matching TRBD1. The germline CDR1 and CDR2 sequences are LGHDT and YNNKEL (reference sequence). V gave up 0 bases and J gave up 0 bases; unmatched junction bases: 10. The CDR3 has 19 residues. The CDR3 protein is CASSQDPRQGAGMNTEAFF. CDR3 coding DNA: TGTGCCAGCAGCCAAGATCCCCGACAGGGGGCGGGAATGAACACTGAAGCTTTCTTT.

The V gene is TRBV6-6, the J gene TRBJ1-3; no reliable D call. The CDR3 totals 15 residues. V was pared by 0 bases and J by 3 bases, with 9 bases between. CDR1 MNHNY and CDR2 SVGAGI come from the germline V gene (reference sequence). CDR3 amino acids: CASSYSGDLGNTIYF. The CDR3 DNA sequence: TGTGCCAGCAGTTACTCGGGTGACCTTGGAAACACCATATATTTT.

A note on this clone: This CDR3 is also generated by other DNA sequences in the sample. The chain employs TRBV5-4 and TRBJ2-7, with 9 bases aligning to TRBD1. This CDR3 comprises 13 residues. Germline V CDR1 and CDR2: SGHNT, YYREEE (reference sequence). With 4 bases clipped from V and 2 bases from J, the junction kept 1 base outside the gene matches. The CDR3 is CASSGQGTYEQYF. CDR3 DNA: TGTGCCAGCAGCGGACAGGGGACCTACGAGCAGTACTTC.

The CDR3 reads CASSRDRDNEKLFF. The CDR3 DNA follows: TGCGCCAGCAGCCGGGACAGGGATAATGAAAAACTGTTTTTT. V gene TRBV4-1 combines with J gene TRBJ1-4; the match to TRBD1 covers 9 bases. The J segment lost 4 bases and the V segment lost 4 bases, leaving 1 base of the junction unmatched. The CDR3 is 14 residues long. Germline V gene lookup returns CDR1 MGHRA and CDR2 YSYEKL.

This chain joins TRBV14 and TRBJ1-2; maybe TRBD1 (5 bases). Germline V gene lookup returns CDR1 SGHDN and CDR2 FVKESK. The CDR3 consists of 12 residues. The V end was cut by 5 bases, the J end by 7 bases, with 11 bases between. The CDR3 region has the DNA TGTGCCAGCAGCACGCAGGGATTTGGCTACACCTTC. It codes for CASSTQGFGYTF.

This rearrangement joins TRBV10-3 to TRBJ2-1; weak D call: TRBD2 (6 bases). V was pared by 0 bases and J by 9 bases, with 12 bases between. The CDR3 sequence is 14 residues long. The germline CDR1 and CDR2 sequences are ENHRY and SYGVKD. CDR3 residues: CAISESGGALEQFF. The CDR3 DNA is TGTGCCATCAGTGAGTCCGGGGGAGCGCTTGAGCAGTTCTTC.

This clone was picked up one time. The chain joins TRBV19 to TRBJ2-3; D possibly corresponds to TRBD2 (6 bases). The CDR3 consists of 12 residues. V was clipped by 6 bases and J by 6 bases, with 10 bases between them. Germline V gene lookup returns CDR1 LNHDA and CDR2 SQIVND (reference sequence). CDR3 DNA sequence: TGTGCCAGTAGGACTAGATCCGATACGCAGTATTTT. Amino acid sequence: CASRTRSDTQYF.

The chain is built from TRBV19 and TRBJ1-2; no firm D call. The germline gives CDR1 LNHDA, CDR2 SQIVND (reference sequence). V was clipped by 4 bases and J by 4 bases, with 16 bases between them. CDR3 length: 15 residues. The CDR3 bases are TGTGCCAGTAGTAGTCTGGGGAGTACCTCCTATGGCTACACCTTC. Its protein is CASSSLGSTSYGYTF.

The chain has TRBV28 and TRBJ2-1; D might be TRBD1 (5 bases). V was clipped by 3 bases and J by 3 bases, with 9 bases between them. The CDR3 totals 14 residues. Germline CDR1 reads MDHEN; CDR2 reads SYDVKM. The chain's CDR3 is CASSFLDSYNEQFF. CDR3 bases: TGTGCCAGCAGTTTCCTAGACAGCTACAATGAGCAGTTCTTC. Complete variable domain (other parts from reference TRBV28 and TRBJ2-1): DVKVTQSSRYLVKRTGEKVFLECVQDMDHENMFWYRQDPGLGLRLIYFSYDVKMKEKGDIPEGYSVSREKKERFSLILESASTNQTSMYLCASSFLDSYNEQFFGPGTRLTVL.

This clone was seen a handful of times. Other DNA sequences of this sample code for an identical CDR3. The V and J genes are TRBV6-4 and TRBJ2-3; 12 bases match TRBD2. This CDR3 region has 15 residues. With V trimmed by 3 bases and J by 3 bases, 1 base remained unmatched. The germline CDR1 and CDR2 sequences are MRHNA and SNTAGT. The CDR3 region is CASSEGTSGTDTQYF. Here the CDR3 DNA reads TGTGCCAGCAGTGAGGGGACTAGCGGGACAGATACGCAGTATTTT.

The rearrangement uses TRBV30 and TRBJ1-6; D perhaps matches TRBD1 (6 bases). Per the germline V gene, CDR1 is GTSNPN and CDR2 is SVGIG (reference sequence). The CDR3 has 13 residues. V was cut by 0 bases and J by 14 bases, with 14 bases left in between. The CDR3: CAWSVNTGLALHF. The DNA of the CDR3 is TGTGCCTGGAGTGTAAATACAGGGTTGGCCCTCCACTTT.

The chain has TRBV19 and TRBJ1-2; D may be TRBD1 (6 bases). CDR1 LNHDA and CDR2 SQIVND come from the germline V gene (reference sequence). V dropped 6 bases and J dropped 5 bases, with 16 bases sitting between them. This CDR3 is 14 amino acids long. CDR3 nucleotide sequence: TGTGCCAGTAGGACCTCCAGGGGACGATATGGCTACACCTTC. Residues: CASRTSRGRYGYTF.

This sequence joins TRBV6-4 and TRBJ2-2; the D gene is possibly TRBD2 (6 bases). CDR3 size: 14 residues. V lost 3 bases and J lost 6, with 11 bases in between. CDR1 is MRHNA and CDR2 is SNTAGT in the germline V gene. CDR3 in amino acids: CASSDHGGAGELFF. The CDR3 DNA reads TGTGCCAGCAGTGATCATGGCGGGGCCGGGGAGCTGTTTTTT.

CDR3 bases: TGTGCCAGCAGTGAGACATCTGGAAACACCATATATTTT. Its translation is CASSETSGNTIYF. This sequence joins TRBV6-1 and TRBJ1-3; D is undetermined. Germline CDR1 and CDR2: MNHNS and SASEGT. This CDR3 spans 13 amino acids. V was shortened by 3 bases and J by 1 base, with 4 bases between the two germline ends.

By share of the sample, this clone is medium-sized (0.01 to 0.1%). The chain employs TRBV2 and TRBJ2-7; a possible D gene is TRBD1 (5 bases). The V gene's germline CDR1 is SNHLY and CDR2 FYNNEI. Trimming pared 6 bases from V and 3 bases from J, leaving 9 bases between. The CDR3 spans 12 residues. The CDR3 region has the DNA TGTGCCAGCAGGGACACGTACTACGAGCAGTACTTC. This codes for CASRDTYYEQYF.

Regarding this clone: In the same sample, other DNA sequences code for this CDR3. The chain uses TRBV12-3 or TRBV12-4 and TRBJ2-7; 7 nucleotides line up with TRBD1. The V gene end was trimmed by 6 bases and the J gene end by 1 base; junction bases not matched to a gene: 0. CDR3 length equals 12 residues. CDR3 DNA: TGTGCCAGCAGGACAGGGTCCTACGAGCAGTACTTC. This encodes CASRTGSYEQYF.